Listed here are 5 T cell receptor beta chains from one sample, sequenced in a study of T cell responses to AZD1222 COVID-19 vaccine. Data came from immunoSEQ multiplex PCR; TCRdb stores just in-frame clones and leaves some out. Here the sample spans 90,000 to 150,000 clones, around 87% being singletons. The sequenced sample was peripheral blood, obtained on day 0 of AZD1222 vaccination. The receptors shown here come from an adult in good health.

This clone was seen more than once but under ten times. The chain carries TRBV10-3 and TRBJ2-7; 7 nucleotides match TRBD1. J gave up 1 base and V 2 bases, and 5 bases lay outside the gene matches. Per germline, CDR1 ENHRY and CDR2 SYGVKD. The length of the CDR3 is 15 residues. CDR3 coding DNA: TGTGCCATCAGTGAGCCGGGACAGCCGTCCTACGAGCAGTACTTC. Amino acid sequence: CAISEPGQPSYEQYF.

This rearrangement joins TRBV3-1 (or the pseudogene TRBV3-2) to TRBJ1-2, with 7 positions matching TRBD1. J lost 10 bases, V lost 2 bases, and 7 bases had no gene match. Per germline, CDR1 LGHDT and CDR2 YNNKEL (reference sequence). This CDR3 has 13 amino acids. CDR3 protein: CASSQLGTAFYTF. Here the CDR3 DNA reads TGTGCCAGCAGCCAACTCGGGACAGCCTTCTACACCTTC.

This sequence joins TRBV6-5 and TRBJ2-1, with D possibly matching TRBD2 (6 bases). CDR3 length equals 16 residues. The germline V and J ends were trimmed by 3 bases and 2 bases, with 14 bases remaining between them. Germline loops: CDR1 MNHEY, CDR2 SVGAGI. The CDR3 sequence: CASSYGSGGAYNEQFF. The CDR3 bases are TGTGCCAGCAGTTATGGGAGTGGAGGGGCCTACAATGAGCAGTTCTTC.

This clone showed up just once. This sequence joins TRBV6-6 and TRBJ2-1, with 7 bases aligning to TRBD1. J gave up 7 bases and V 0 bases, and 6 bases lay outside the gene matches. Germline loops: CDR1 MNHNY, CDR2 SVGAGI (reference sequence). The CDR3 extends over 15 amino acids. The DNA for the CDR3 is TGTGCCAGCAGTTACTCAAGGGGGCAGCGGAATGAGCAGTTCTTC. It encodes CASSYSRGQRNEQFF.

Comments on this clone: In the same sample, other DNA sequences code for this CDR3. The chain carries TRBV5-1 and TRBJ1-4; the match to TRBD1 covers 9 bases. There are 14 residues in the CDR3. The germline V gene encodes CDR1 SGHRS and CDR2 YFSETQ. Trimming cost V 4 bases and J 5 bases; bases outside gene matches: 3. DNA of the CDR3: TGCGCCAGCAGCATCGGGACAGGGAATGAAAAACTGTTTTTT. Translated: CASSIGTGNEKLFF.